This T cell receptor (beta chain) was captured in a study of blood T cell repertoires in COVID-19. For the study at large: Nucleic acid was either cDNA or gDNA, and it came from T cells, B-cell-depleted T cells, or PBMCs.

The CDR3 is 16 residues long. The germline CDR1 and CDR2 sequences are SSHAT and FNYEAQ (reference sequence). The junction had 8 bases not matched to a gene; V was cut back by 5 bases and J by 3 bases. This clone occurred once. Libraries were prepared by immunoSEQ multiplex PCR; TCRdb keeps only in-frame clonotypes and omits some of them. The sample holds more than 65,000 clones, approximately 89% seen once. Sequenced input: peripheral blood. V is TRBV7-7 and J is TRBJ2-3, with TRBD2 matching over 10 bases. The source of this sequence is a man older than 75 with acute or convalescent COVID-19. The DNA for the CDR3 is TGTGCCAGCAGCCCTCTAGCGGGAGAGGAGACAGATACGCAGTATTTT. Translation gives CASSPLAGEETDTQYF. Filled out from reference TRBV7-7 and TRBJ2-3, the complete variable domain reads GAGVSQSPRYKVTKRGQDVTLRCDPISSHATLYWYQQALGQGPEFLTYFNYEAQPDKSGLPSDRFSAERPEGSISTLTIQRTEQRDSAMYRCASSPLAGEETDTQYFGPGTRLTVL.